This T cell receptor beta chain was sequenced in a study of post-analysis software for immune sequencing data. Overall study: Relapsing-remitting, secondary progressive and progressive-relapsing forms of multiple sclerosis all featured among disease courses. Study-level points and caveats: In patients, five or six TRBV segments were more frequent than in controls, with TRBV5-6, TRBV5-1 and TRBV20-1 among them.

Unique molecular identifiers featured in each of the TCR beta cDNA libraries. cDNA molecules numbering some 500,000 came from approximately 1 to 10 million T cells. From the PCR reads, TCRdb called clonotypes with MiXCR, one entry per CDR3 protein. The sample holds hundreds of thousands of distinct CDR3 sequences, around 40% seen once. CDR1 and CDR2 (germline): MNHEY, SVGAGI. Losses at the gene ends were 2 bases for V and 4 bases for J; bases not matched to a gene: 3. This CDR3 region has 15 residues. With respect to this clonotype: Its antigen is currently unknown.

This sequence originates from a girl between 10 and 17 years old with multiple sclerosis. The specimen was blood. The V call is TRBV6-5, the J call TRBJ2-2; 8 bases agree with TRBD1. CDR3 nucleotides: TGTGCCAGCAGTTACGGGACAGGTTCCACCGGGGAGCTGTTTTTT. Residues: CASSYGTGSTGELFF.